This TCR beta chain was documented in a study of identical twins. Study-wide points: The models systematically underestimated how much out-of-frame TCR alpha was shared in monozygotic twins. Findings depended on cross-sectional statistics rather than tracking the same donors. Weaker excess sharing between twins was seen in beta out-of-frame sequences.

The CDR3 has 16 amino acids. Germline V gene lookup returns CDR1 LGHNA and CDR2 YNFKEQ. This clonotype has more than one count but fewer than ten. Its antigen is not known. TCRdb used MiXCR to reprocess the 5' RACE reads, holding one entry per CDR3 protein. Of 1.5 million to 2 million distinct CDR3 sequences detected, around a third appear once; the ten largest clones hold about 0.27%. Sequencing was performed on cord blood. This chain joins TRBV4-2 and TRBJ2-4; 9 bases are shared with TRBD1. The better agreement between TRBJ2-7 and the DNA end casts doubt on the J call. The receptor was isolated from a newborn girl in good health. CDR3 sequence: CASSAAPGQGGYEQYF. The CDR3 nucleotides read TGTGCCAGCAGCGCCGCCCCGGGACAGGGAGGGTACGAGCAGTACTTC.